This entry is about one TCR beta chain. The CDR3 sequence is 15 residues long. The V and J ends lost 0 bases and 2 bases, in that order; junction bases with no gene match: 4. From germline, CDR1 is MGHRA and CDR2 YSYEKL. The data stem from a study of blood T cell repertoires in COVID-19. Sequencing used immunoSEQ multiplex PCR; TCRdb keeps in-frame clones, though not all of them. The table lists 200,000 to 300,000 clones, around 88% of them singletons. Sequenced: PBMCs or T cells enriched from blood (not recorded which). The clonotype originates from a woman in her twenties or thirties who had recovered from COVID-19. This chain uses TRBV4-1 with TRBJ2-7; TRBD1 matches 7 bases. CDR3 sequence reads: CASSQENRGPYEQYF. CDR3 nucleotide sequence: TGCGCCAGCAGCCAAGAGAACAGGGGTCCCTACGAGCAGTACTTC.